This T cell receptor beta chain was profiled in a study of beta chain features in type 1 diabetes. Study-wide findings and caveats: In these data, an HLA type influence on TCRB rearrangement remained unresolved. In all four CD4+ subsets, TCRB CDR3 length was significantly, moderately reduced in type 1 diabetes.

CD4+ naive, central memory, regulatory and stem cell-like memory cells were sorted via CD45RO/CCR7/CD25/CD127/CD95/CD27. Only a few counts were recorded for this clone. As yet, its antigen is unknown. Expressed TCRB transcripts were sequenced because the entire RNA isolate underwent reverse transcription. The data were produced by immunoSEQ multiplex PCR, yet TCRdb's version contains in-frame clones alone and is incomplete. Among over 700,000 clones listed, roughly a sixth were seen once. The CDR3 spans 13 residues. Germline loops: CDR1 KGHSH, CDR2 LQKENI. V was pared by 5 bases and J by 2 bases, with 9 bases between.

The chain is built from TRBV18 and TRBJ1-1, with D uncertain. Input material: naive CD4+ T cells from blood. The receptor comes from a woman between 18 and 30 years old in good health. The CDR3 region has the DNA TGTGCCAGCTCATCATCCGGTAACACTGAAGCTTTCTTT. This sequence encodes CASSSSGNTEAFF.